The next 23 T cell receptor beta chains were all read from a single sample in a study of molecular identifiers for immune sequencing clone quantification. Using its own MiXCR run on the PCR reads, TCRdb lists one record per CDR3 protein. The sample yields over 550,000 distinct CDR3 sequences, roughly 25% seen once. Sequenced material: naive CD8+ T cells from blood, with Jurkat cell RNA spiked in. This sample's subset: FACS-sorted CD8+CD4-CCR7+CD45RA+ naive T cells. All receptors derive from a human donor in good health. Some libraries in this study had Jurkat cell RNA spiked in.

The rearrangement uses TRBV10-3 and TRBJ1-3; TRBD1 might be the D (6 bases). In germline, CDR1 is ENHRY, CDR2 SYGVKD. The V end was cut by 5 bases, the J end by 0 bases, with 11 bases between. This CDR3 is built from 15 residues. For the CDR3, the DNA is TGTGCCATCAGTAACGACAGGTACTCTGGAAACACCATATATTTT. Encoded protein: CAISNDRYSGNTIYF.

The sample holds a few counts of this clonotype. In DNA form, the CDR3 reads TGCGCCAGCAGCTTGGATGCGGTCCTTAGCTCCTACGAGCAGTACTTC. Its protein is CASSLDAVLSSYEQYF. The chain combines TRBV5-1 with TRBJ2-7; no definite D call. With 0 bases removed from V and 0 bases from J, the gap between germline ends came to 13 bases. Germline V gene lookup returns CDR1 SGHRS and CDR2 YFSETQ. This CDR3 is built from 16 residues.

The V gene is TRBV9, the J gene TRBJ2-3, with 7 bases fitting TRBD2. Germline CDR1 is SGDLS and CDR2 is YYNGEE. V gave up 0 bases and J gave up 6 bases; unmatched junction bases: 4. This CDR3 is 14 amino acids long. Written as DNA, the CDR3 is TGTGCCAGCAGCGTAGACGGGAGGCCCGATACGCAGTATTTT. This sequence encodes CASSVDGRPDTQYF.

This clonotype was seen a few times. The chain combines TRBV11-2 with TRBJ2-7; 9 nucleotides align to TRBD1. The germline CDR1 and CDR2 sequences are SGHAT and FQNNGV. The CDR3 totals 18 residues. Trimming took 5 bases from V and 0 from J; bases not matched to a gene: 14. CDR3 region: CASSPRRTGAIFSYEQYF. The CDR3 bases are TGTGCCAGCAGCCCCCGACGGACAGGGGCCATTTTCTCCTACGAGCAGTACTTC.

The rearrangement joins TRBV12-3 or TRBV12-4 to TRBJ1-1; D gene ambiguous. V was cut by 3 bases and J by 0 bases, with 8 bases left in between. This CDR3 is built from 14 residues. The CDR3 nucleotides read TGTGCCAGCAGTTTCCCGAATATGAACACTGAAGCTTTCTTT. Amino acid sequence: CASSFPNMNTEAFF.

A few counts support this clonotype. The chain is built from TRBV27 and TRBJ2-1; D is uncertain. The CDR3 is 17 residues long. Germline V CDR1 and CDR2: MNHEY, SMNVEV (reference sequence). Trimming shortened V by 8 bases and J by 0 bases, and 20 bases separated the two germline ends. Written as DNA, the CDR3 is TGTGCCAGCGGTCCCTCCACCGGACGGAGCTCCTACAATGAGCAGTTCTTC. Its translation: CASGPSTGRSSYNEQFF.

Comments on this clonotype: This may be a read error: a much more frequent sequence differs by one nucleotide. The chain joins TRBV13 to TRBJ2-4; D is ambiguous. CDR1 is PRHDT, CDR2 FYEKMQ, per germline (reference sequence). The CDR3 runs to 13 residues. CDR3 residues: CANSLGQRNIQYF. The DNA of the CDR3 is TGTGCCAACAGCTTAGGTCAAAGAAACATTCAGTACTTC.

This chain links TRBV20-1 with TRBJ2-1; D gene uncertain. Germline V CDR1 and CDR2: DFQATT, SNEGSKA (reference sequence). V lost 5 bases to trimming and J lost 9 bases, with 11 bases between them. The CDR3 sequence is 11 residues long. The CDR3 sequence is CSASSSGEQFF. CDR3 DNA sequence: TGCAGTGCTTCTTCATCGGGTGAGCAGTTCTTC.

This chain joins TRBV2 and TRBJ2-7; 8 bases line up with TRBD2. CDR3 length: 17 residues. CDR1 and CDR2 from the germline V gene are SNHLY and FYNNEI. J gave up 3 bases and V 7 bases, and 17 bases lay outside the gene matches. The CDR3 loop is CASNGVSGKVEGYEQYF. CDR3 DNA sequence: TGTGCCAGCAATGGAGTTAGCGGGAAAGTAGAGGGCTACGAGCAGTACTTC.

With respect to this clonotype: No conserved phenylalanine or tryptophan ends this CDR3, so it is likely a read error. The rearrangement joins TRBV6-2 or TRBV6-3 to TRBJ2-1, with a weak D call TRBD2 (7 bases). Per germline, CDR1 MNHEY and CDR2 SVGEGT. The CDR3 contains 19 residues. The chain's CDR3 is CASSYMVGGRLGSYNEQFL. The CDR3 DNA is TGTGCCAGTAGTTATATGGTCGGGGGGCGTTTGGGGTCCTACAATGAGCAGTTCCTC.

The count of this clonotype is one. The V gene is TRBV19, the J gene TRBJ2-2, with TRBD2 as a possible D gene (5 bases). Trimming removed 2 bases from V and 1 base from J, with 8 bases in between. This CDR3 spans 15 amino acids. Germline CDR1 LNHDA, CDR2 SQIVND (reference sequence). CDR3 bases: TGTGCCAGTAGTATATTCGCGGGGAACACCGGGGAGCTGTTTTTT. Translated, it gives CASSIFAGNTGELFF.

As to this clonotype: A read error may explain this, as a much larger clone is one base away. The chain carries TRBV7-9 and TRBJ2-7, with 8 bases aligning to TRBD2. The CDR3 has 13 residues. Germline loops: CDR1 SEHNR, CDR2 FQNEAQ (reference sequence). Here the CDR3 reads CAGSPGLVNEQYF. As DNA, the CDR3 is TGTGCCGGCAGCCCGGGACTAGTCAACGAGCAGTACTTC.

The V and J genes are TRBV4-1 and TRBJ2-4, with D possibly matching TRBD2 (5 bases). The CDR3 spans 17 residues. V gave up 1 base and J gave up 0 bases, with 13 bases separating them. The germline V gene encodes CDR1 MGHRA and CDR2 YSYEKL. CDR3 in DNA: TGCGCCAGCAGCCAAGTTCTCAGCGGATTAGCCAAAAACATTCAGTACTTC. Protein product: CASSQVLSGLAKNIQYF.

The chain has TRBV19 and TRBJ1-5; TRBD1 agrees at 10 bases. V was clipped by 8 bases and J by 0 bases; unmatched bases: 7. The CDR3 runs 16 residues. Germline values: CDR1 LNHDA, CDR2 SQIVND (reference sequence). Here the CDR3 reads CASHRDRGYSNQPQHF. In DNA form, the CDR3 reads TGTGCCAGTCACCGGGACAGGGGTTATAGCAATCAGCCCCAGCATTTT.

In the case of this clonotype: Since a much larger clone is just one base distant, this may be a read error. The gene calls are TRBV29-1 and TRBJ1-2, with D possibly TRBD1 on 5 matching bases. There are 12 residues in the CDR3. Germline CDR1 is SQVTM and CDR2 is ANQGSEA. The germline V and J ends were trimmed by 7 bases and 4 bases, with 13 bases remaining between them. The CDR3 here is CSADGTLYGYTF. The CDR3 DNA reads TGCAGCGCTGACGGGACCCTCTATGGCTACACCTTC.

The table lists this clonotype with a few counts. The chain links TRBV6-2 or TRBV6-3 to TRBJ2-4, with 9 nucleotides matching TRBD2. The CDR3 covers 16 residues. The V segment lost 6 bases and the J segment 0 bases; nucleotides outside the gene matches: 6. Germline assignment: CDR1 MNHEY and CDR2 SVGEGT. CDR3 sequence reads: CASRHRLAVAKNIQYF. The CDR3 nucleotides are TGTGCCAGCAGGCATAGACTAGCGGTAGCCAAAAACATTCAGTACTTC.

This clonotype has more than one count but fewer than ten. This chain connects TRBV7-9 to TRBJ2-5; D is undetermined. V was trimmed by 5 bases and J by 5 bases, leaving 21 bases between them. Germline assignment: CDR1 SEHNR and CDR2 FQNEAQ (reference sequence). The CDR3 length is 16 residues. CDR3 loop: CASSTSSGPARETQYF. Written as DNA, the CDR3 is TGTGCCAGCAGCACATCCTCCGGGCCAGCCCGGGAGACCCAGTACTTC.

Note on this clonotype: A much larger clone is a single base away; this may be a read error. The rearrangement uses TRBV4-1 and TRBJ1-3; 9 nucleotides align to TRBD1. Germline loops: CDR1 MGHRA, CDR2 YSYEKL. This CDR3 comprises 18 residues. This chain's CDR3 is CASSQAYDRGSTGNSIYF. CDR3 coding DNA: TGCGCCAGCAGCCAAGCGTACGACAGGGGGTCCACTGGAAACTCCATATATTTT.

The chain recombines TRBV4-1 with TRBJ2-1, with 7 bases lining up with TRBD2. This CDR3 spans 17 amino acids. From germline, CDR1 is MGHRA and CDR2 YSYEKL. The V segment lost 2 bases and the J segment 4 bases; nucleotides outside the gene matches: 11. The CDR3 coding sequence is TGCGCCAGCAGCCAACAGGTCGGGGGGAGTGTGTACAATGAGCAGTTCTTC. This codes for CASSQQVGGSVYNEQFF.

This clonotype has a handful of counts. The chain recombines TRBV27 with TRBJ1-5, with a weak D call TRBD1 (5 bases). The CDR3 totals 14 residues. CDR1 is MNHEY and CDR2 is SMNVEV in the germline V gene (reference sequence). Deletions cut 1 base from V and 7 bases from J, with 11 bases between. The CDR3 sequence is CASSLWQGSQPQHF. CDR3 nucleotides: TGTGCCAGCAGTTTATGGCAGGGCAGCCAGCCCCAGCATTTT.

Comments on this clonotype: A much bigger clone sits one base away, suggesting this may be a read error. CDR3 nucleotides: TGCGCCCGCAGCCAAGTTGTAGAGAATCAGCCCCAGCATTTT. The encoded protein is CARSQVVENQPQHF. The chain couples TRBV4-1 to TRBJ1-5; D call uncertain. Looked up from germline, CDR1 is MGHRA and CDR2 is YSYEKL. The CDR3 runs to 14 residues.

The genes are TRBV30 and TRBJ2-7, with unresolved D. V shed 2 bases and J shed 2 bases, with 13 bases lying between them. The length of the CDR3 is 14 residues. CDR1 and CDR2 (germline): GTSNPN, SVGIG (reference sequence). The CDR3 loop reads CAWSYTDGAYEQYF. In DNA form, the CDR3 reads TGTGCCTGGAGTTATACCGACGGAGCCTACGAGCAGTACTTC.

This chain connects TRBV5-4 to TRBJ1-1; D might be TRBD1 (6 bases). V lost 4 bases, J lost 0 bases, and 16 bases lay in between. Germline V CDR1 and CDR2: SGHNT, YYREEE (reference sequence). This CDR3 spans 16 amino acids. CDR3 amino acids: CASSIRGGGLNTEAFF. CDR3 bases: TGTGCCAGCAGCATCAGGGGTGGGGGACTGAACACTGAAGCTTTCTTT.